This note documents a single T cell receptor beta chain sequence. Its target is not known. This entry comes from a study of OX40 agonist ivuxolimab in advanced cancers. TCRdb keeps only in-frame clones here, not all; method: immunoSEQ multiplex PCR. The data contain tens of thousands of clones, roughly nine tenths of them singletons. Study-wide results and caveats: Blood T cells, both CD4+ and CD8+, expanded clonally by week 6 at 0.1 to 3.0 mg/kg. The study found among the lowest clonal expansion in partial responders at 0.1-3.0 mg/kg.

This TCR derives from an adult with an advanced solid tumor such as melanoma, head and neck, liver or kidney cancer. The input for sequencing was CD4+ or CD8+ T cells sorted from blood, taken in a trial of the OX40 agonist ivuxolimab.

CDR3 nucleotide sequence: TGCGCCAGTCGTAGAGGCTACGAGCAGTACTTC. This codes for CASRRGYEQYF. The chain carries TRBV4-1 and TRBJ2-7; no reliable D call. V shed 9 bases and J shed 3 bases, with 9 bases lying between them. This CDR3 comprises 11 residues. Germline-derived CDR1 and CDR2 are MGHRA and YSYEKL.